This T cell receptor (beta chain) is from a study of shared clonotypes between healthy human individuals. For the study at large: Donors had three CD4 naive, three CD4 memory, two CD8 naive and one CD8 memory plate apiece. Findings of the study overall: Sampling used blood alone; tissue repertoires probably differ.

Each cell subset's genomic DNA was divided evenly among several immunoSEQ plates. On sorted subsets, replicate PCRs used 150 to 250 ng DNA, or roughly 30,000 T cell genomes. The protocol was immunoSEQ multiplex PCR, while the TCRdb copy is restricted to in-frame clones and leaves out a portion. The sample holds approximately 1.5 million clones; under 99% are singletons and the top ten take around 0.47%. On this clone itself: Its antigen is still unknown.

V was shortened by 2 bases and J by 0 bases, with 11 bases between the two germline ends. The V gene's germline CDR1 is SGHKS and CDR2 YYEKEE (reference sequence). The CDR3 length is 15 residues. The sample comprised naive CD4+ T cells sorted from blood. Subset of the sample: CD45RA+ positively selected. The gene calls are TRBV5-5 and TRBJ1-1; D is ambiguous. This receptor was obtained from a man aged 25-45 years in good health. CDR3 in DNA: TGTGCCAGCAGCTTCCCATCCGGGTTGAACACTGAAGCTTTCTTT. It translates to CASSFPSGLNTEAFF. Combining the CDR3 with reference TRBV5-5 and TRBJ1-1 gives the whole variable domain DAGVTQSPTHLIKTRGQQVTLRCSPISGHKSVSWYQQVLGQGPQFIFQYYEKEERGRGNFPDRFSARQFPNYSSELNVNALLLGDSALYLCASSFPSGLNTEAFFGQGTRLTVV.